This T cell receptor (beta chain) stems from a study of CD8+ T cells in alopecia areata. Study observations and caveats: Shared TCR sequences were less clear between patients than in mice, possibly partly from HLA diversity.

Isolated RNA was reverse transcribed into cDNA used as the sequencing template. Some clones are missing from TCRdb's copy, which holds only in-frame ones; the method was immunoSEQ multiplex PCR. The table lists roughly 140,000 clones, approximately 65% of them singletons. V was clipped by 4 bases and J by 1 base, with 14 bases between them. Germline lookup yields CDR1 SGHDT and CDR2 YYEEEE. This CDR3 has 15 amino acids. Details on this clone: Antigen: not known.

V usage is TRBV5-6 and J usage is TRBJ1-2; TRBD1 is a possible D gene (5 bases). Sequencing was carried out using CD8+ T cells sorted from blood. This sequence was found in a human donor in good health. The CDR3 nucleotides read TGTGCCAGCAGCGTGGGGCCCGCAAGTAACTATGGCTACACCTTC. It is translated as CASSVGPASNYGYTF.